Listed here are 32 T cell receptor beta chains from one sample, sequenced in a study of blood T cell repertoires in COVID-19. Measured with immunoSEQ multiplex PCR; TCRdb has only the in-frame clones, and not every one. This sample yields about 160,000 clones, of which 85% to 95% are seen a single time; 3.5% to 5% belongs to the top ten. Input material: peripheral blood. Receptors originate from a woman between 50 and 59 years old with acute or convalescent COVID-19.

The chain joins TRBV28 to TRBJ1-1; maybe TRBD1 (5 bases). V lost 4 bases and J 2 bases, leaving 5 bases between the germline ends. Germline V CDR1 and CDR2: MDHEN, SYDVKM. This CDR3 region has 12 residues. The CDR3 bases are TGTGCCAGCAGTTGGGGCAACACTGAAGCTTTCTTT. It translates to CASSWGNTEAFF.

The chain is built from TRBV27 and TRBJ2-7; 8 bases line up with TRBD1. The CDR3 length is 15 residues. V shed 3 bases and J 1 base; nucleotides not matched to a gene: 5. Germline values: CDR1 MNHEY, CDR2 SMNVEV (reference sequence). The CDR3 sequence is CASSFSGQASYEQYF. CDR3 DNA sequence: TGTGCCAGCAGTTTCTCGGGACAGGCGTCCTACGAGCAGTACTTC.

The chain is built from TRBV5-1 and TRBJ2-3; 8 bases are a match to TRBD1. The V gene end was trimmed by 3 bases and the J gene end by 2 bases; junction bases not matched to a gene: 8. Germline V gives CDR1 SGHRS, CDR2 YFSETQ. The CDR3 is 16 residues long. The CDR3 loop reads CASSSRTGSLTDTQYF. DNA for the CDR3: TGCGCCAGCAGCTCCCGGACAGGGAGCCTCACAGATACGCAGTATTTT.

This chain connects TRBV3-1 (or the pseudogene TRBV3-2) to TRBJ2-7; D may be TRBD2 (6 bases). V was clipped by 8 bases and J by 3 bases, with 11 bases between them. The CDR3 is 12 residues long. Germline loops: CDR1 LGHDT, CDR2 YNNKEL (reference sequence). CDR3 coding DNA: TGTGCCAGCGGGGCGGGATACTACGAGCAGTACTTC. Translation: CASGAGYYEQYF.

The rearrangement uses TRBV19 and TRBJ2-1; TRBD2 aligns across 10 bases. Germline-derived CDR1 and CDR2 are LNHDA and SQIVND (reference sequence). The CDR3 runs to 15 residues. The V gene end was trimmed by 5 bases and the J gene end by 9 bases; junction bases not matched to a gene: 10. The CDR3 loop reads CASSLSGRAFPEQFF. CDR3 coding DNA: TGTGCCAGTAGTCTCAGCGGGAGGGCCTTTCCTGAGCAGTTCTTC.

The chain is built from TRBV7-3 and TRBJ2-5; a possible D gene is TRBD1 (5 bases). The V gene lost 5 bases and the J gene lost 2 bases, with 9 bases spanning the gap. There are 13 residues in the CDR3. The germline V gene encodes CDR1 SGHTA and CDR2 FQGTGA. CDR3 DNA sequence: TGTGCCAGCAGCGCAGGGTTACAAGAGACCCAGTACTTC. Residues: CASSAGLQETQYF.

The chain uses TRBV30 and TRBJ1-2, with 10 bases matching TRBD1. Germline CDR1 GTSNPN, CDR2 SVGIG (reference sequence). Trimming cost V 2 bases and J 8 bases; bases outside gene matches: 14. This CDR3 region has 16 residues. CDR3: CAWSQTRTGGGVGYTF. The CDR3 region has the DNA TGTGCCTGGAGTCAAACCCGGACAGGGGGAGGCGTCGGCTACACCTTC.

This clone was observed a single time. The J gene is TRBJ2-1, the V gene TRBV18, with D possibly being TRBD2 (6 bases). The CDR3 runs 13 residues. Germline values: CDR1 KGHSH, CDR2 LQKENI. V gave up 6 bases and J gave up 10 bases, with 16 bases separating them. The CDR3 region has the DNA TGTGCCAGCTCGGTGGTTTGGGGGGAGGAGCAGTTCTTC. This codes for CASSVVWGEEQFF.

The rearrangement links TRBV7-8 to TRBJ1-1, with TRBD1 identical over 9 bases. This CDR3 has 18 amino acids. Trimming at V came to 3 bases and at J to 0 bases, leaving 11 bases not matched to a gene. Germline CDR1 SGHVS, CDR2 FQNEAQ. CDR3 DNA sequence: TGTGCCAGCAGCTTTCCGGGACAGGGTGGTGGGATGAACACTGAAGCTTTCTTT. This codes for CASSFPGQGGGMNTEAFF.

The V call is TRBV7-3, the J call TRBJ1-2; the match to TRBD1 covers 8 bases. The junction had 5 bases not matched to a gene; V was cut back by 3 bases and J by 8 bases. The CDR3 has 13 amino acids. The germline V gene has CDR1 SGHTA and CDR2 FQGTGA. The CDR3 nucleotides are TGTGCCAGCAGCTTTCAGGGGGCGGAAGGCTACACCTTC. Its translation is CASSFQGAEGYTF.

This clone appeared once. This rearrangement joins TRBV5-1 to TRBJ1-4; D perhaps matches TRBD1 (6 bases). Germline values: CDR1 SGHRS, CDR2 YFSETQ. V dropped 4 bases and J dropped 7 bases, with 14 bases sitting between them. The CDR3 loop spans 14 amino acids. The CDR3 coding sequence is TGCGCCAGCAGCCCAACAGGGTTGAGTGAAAAACTGTTTTTT. Its translation: CASSPTGLSEKLFF.

V gene TRBV28 combines with J gene TRBJ2-5; D not certain. The CDR3 is 15 residues long. The germline gives CDR1 MDHEN, CDR2 SYDVKM. Deletions cut 4 bases from V and 1 base from J, with 13 bases between. CDR3 nucleotide sequence: TGTGCCAGCAGTTCGAACCAACCGGGCCAAGAGACCCAGTACTTC. This translates into CASSSNQPGQETQYF.

The V and J genes are TRBV2 and TRBJ2-1, with D unclear. V lost 6 bases to trimming and J lost 5 bases, with 17 bases between them. In germline, CDR1 is SNHLY, CDR2 FYNNEI. The CDR3 loop spans 15 amino acids. The CDR3 protein is CASSPAGLINNEQFF. The CDR3, as DNA: TGTGCCAGCAGCCCTGCAGGATTGATTAACAATGAGCAGTTCTTC. The variable domain in full, with the rest retrieved from reference TRBV2 and TRBJ2-1, is EPEVTQTPSHQVTQMGQEVILRCVPISNHLYFYWYRQILGQKVEFLVSFYNNEISEKSEIFDDQFSVERPDGSNFTLKIRSTKLEDSAMYFCASSPAGLINNEQFFGPGTRLTVL.

The V call is TRBV7-8, the J call TRBJ1-4; no clear D gene. The V end lost 1 base, the J end lost 3 bases, and 9 bases lay between the germline ends. This CDR3 has 15 amino acids. Germline CDR1 SGHVS, CDR2 FQNEAQ. The CDR3 region is CASSLERRSNEKLFF. The CDR3 DNA is TGTGCCAGCAGCTTAGAGCGACGTTCTAATGAAAAACTGTTTTTT. The variable domain in full, with the rest retrieved from reference TRBV7-8 and TRBJ1-4, is GAGVSQSPRYKVAKRGQDVALRCDPISGHVSLFWYQQALGQGPEFLTYFQNEAQLDKSGLPSDRFFAERPEGSVSTLKIQRTQQEDSAVYLCASSLERRSNEKLFFGSGTQLSVL.

The V gene is TRBV7-2, the J gene TRBJ1-2, with D perhaps TRBD1 (6 bases). V lost 1 base and J lost 4, with 13 bases in between. The length of the CDR3 is 15 residues. Germline CDR1 is SGHTA and CDR2 is FQGNSA. The CDR3 DNA reads as TGTGCCAGCAGCTTAGAAGACAGGTCCTTCTATGGCTACACCTTC. Protein: CASSLEDRSFYGYTF.

V gene TRBV11-2 combines with J gene TRBJ2-1; a possible D gene is TRBD1 (5 bases). Trimming removed 0 bases from V and 0 bases from J, with 6 bases in between. This CDR3 is built from 15 residues. The germline CDR1 and CDR2 sequences are SGHAT and FQNNGV. The CDR3, as DNA: TGTGCCAGCAGCTTAGACAGGGTCTCCTACAATGAGCAGTTCTTC. Amino acids: CASSLDRVSYNEQFF.

The chain couples TRBV6-2 or TRBV6-3 to TRBJ1-5; D not certain. Germline assignment: CDR1 MNHEY and CDR2 SVGEGT. CDR3 size: 18 residues. Trimming removed 2 bases from V and 9 bases from J, with 26 bases in between. In nucleotides, the CDR3 is TGTGCCAGCAGTTACCCCTCGACAATCTGGGGAGAAGGAAGGCCCCAGCATTTT. It codes for CASSYPSTIWGEGRPQHF.

The CDR3: CASSPRQGPFYEQYF. The CDR3, as DNA: TGTGCCAGCAGTCCAAGACAGGGGCCGTTTTACGAGCAGTACTTC. The gene calls are TRBV28 and TRBJ2-7; 8 nucleotides agree with TRBD1. The CDR3 is 15 residues long. J was trimmed by 4 bases and V by 5 bases; bases with no gene match: 10. Per germline, CDR1 MDHEN and CDR2 SYDVKM. The full variable domain, with the rest looked up from reference TRBV28 and TRBJ2-7, is DVKVTQSSRYLVKRTGEKVFLECVQDMDHENMFWYRQDPGLGLRLIYFSYDVKMKEKGDIPEGYSVSREKKERFSLILESASTNQTSMYLCASSPRQGPFYEQYFGPGTRLTVT.

A few counts support this clone. The CDR3: CASSGRPFQGARRMNTEAFF. The DNA of the CDR3 is TGTGCCAGCAGTGGACGACCTTTTCAGGGGGCGCGTCGGATGAACACTGAAGCTTTCTTT. This rearrangement joins TRBV6-1 to TRBJ1-1; TRBD1 matches 8 bases. CDR3 length equals 20 residues. V dropped 4 bases and J dropped 0; count of bases not matched to a gene: 19. Germline V CDR1 and CDR2: MNHNS, SASEGT.

The V gene is TRBV5-4, the J gene TRBJ2-1; TRBD2 agrees at 7 bases. The CDR3 consists of 13 residues. Germline-derived CDR1 and CDR2 are SGHNT and YYREEE (reference sequence). Losses at the gene ends were 4 bases for V and 8 bases for J; bases not matched to a gene: 6. The CDR3 loop reads CASSRGGGDEQFF. CDR3 coding DNA: TGTGCCAGCAGCCGCGGCGGGGGTGATGAGCAGTTCTTC. Full variable domain (remainder filled in from reference TRBV5-4 and TRBJ2-1): ETGVTQSPTHLIKTRGQQVTLRCSSQSGHNTVSWYQQALGQGPQFIFQYYREEENGRGNFPPRFSGLQFPNYSSELNVNALELDDSALYLCASSRGGGDEQFFGPGTRLTVL.

The J gene is TRBJ1-5, the V gene TRBV12-3 or TRBV12-4, with a tentative D call TRBD1 (5 bases). This CDR3 spans 13 amino acids. V lost 5 bases, J lost 2 bases, and 7 bases lay in between. CDR3 protein: CASSETGNQPQHF. Written as DNA, the CDR3 is TGTGCCAGCAGTGAGACAGGCAATCAGCCCCAGCATTTT.

The chain joins TRBV28 to TRBJ2-2, with no clear D. Germline CDR1 reads MDHEN; CDR2 reads SYDVKM. V was cut by 2 bases and J by 2 bases, with 6 bases left in between. This CDR3 contains 14 residues. CDR3 coding DNA: TGTGCCAGCAGTTTAGGGCTTAACACCGGGGAGCTGTTTTTT. Encoded protein: CASSLGLNTGELFF.

The chain recombines TRBV11-2 with TRBJ2-2, with 8 bases that match TRBD1. This CDR3 has 16 residues. Germline V gene sequence: CDR1 SGHAT, CDR2 FQNNGV. V trimming: 4 bases; J trimming: 4 bases; junction bases outside the gene matches: 8. The CDR3 loop reads CASSSRTGSGTGELFF. As DNA, the CDR3 is TGTGCCAGCAGCTCCCGGACAGGGTCGGGCACCGGGGAGCTGTTTTTT.

This clone was found once. The rearrangement joins TRBV6-5 to TRBJ1-1, with unresolved D. The V and J ends lost 2 bases and 4 bases respectively, with 11 bases between them. Germline V gene sequence: CDR1 MNHEY, CDR2 SVGAGI. The CDR3 consists of 14 residues. The CDR3 DNA reads as TGTGCCAGCAGTTACGCCCTGTACGGCACTGAAGCTTTCTTT. Protein product: CASSYALYGTEAFF.

The chain uses TRBV2 and TRBJ2-3; 11 bases map to TRBD2. This CDR3 contains 16 residues. Germline assignment: CDR1 SNHLY and CDR2 FYNNEI. The ends lost 6 bases at V and 1 base at J; junction bases unmatched: 6. CDR3 in DNA: TGTGCCAGCAGAAACGAACTAGCGGGGGGCACAGATACGCAGTATTTT. Encoded protein: CASRNELAGGTDTQYF. Full variable domain (remainder filled in from reference TRBV2 and TRBJ2-3): EPEVTQTPSHQVTQMGQEVILRCVPISNHLYFYWYRQILGQKVEFLVSFYNNEISEKSEIFDDQFSVERPDGSNFTLKIRSTKLEDSAMYFCASRNELAGGTDTQYFGPGTRLTVL.

The sample holds one count of this clone. The rearrangement uses TRBV6-6 and TRBJ1-2; 8 bases fit TRBD1. The CDR3 sequence is 15 residues long. J was trimmed by 2 bases and V by 5 bases; bases with no gene match: 7. Germline lookup yields CDR1 MNHNY and CDR2 SVGAGI (reference sequence). CDR3 in amino acids: CASSQRQGRNYGYTF. The CDR3 nucleotides read TGTGCCAGCAGTCAACGACAGGGGAGGAACTATGGCTACACCTTC.

This clone came up once. The chain joins TRBV6-2 or TRBV6-3 to TRBJ2-1, with 11 bases matching TRBD2. Germline V gene sequence: CDR1 MNHEY, CDR2 SVGEGT. This CDR3 spans 17 amino acids. Trimming removed 3 bases from V and 2 bases from J; junction bases left unmatched: 6. CDR3 sequence: CASSYPSGGHPYNEQFF. The DNA for the CDR3 is TGTGCCAGCAGTTATCCTAGCGGGGGGCACCCCTACAATGAGCAGTTCTTC.

The chain joins TRBV19 to TRBJ2-1; tentative D call: TRBD2 (5 bases). The CDR3 covers 15 residues. In germline, CDR1 is LNHDA, CDR2 SQIVND (reference sequence). V lost 1 base, J lost 4 bases, and 11 bases lay in between. The DNA of the CDR3 is TGTGCCAGTAGTATAGGTGGGAGCATTTACAATGAGCAGTTCTTC. Protein sequence: CASSIGGSIYNEQFF.

The rearrangement joins TRBV6-5 to TRBJ1-2; D is unresolved. CDR3 length: 15 amino acids. V dropped 7 bases and J dropped 2 bases, with 17 bases sitting between them. Germline CDR1 reads MNHEY; CDR2 reads SVGAGI. DNA of the CDR3: TGTGCCAGCATTGGAACCCAGACATTGAACTATGGCTACACCTTC. Translated, it gives CASIGTQTLNYGYTF.

The chain recombines TRBV7-2 with TRBJ2-1, with 8 positions matching TRBD2. The CDR3 spans 16 residues. The V segment lost 1 base and the J segment 2 bases; nucleotides outside the gene matches: 4. CDR1 is SGHTA and CDR2 is FQGNSA in the germline V gene. The CDR3 reads CASSLVGGGTYNEQFF. The CDR3 nucleotides read TGTGCCAGCAGCTTAGTGGGCGGGGGGACCTACAATGAGCAGTTCTTC.

The chain links TRBV3-1 (or the pseudogene TRBV3-2) to TRBJ1-6; 11 bases line up with TRBD1. The CDR3 consists of 16 residues. Trimming took 1 base from V and 6 from J; bases not matched to a gene: 2. Germline CDR1 reads LGHDT; CDR2 reads YNNKEL (reference sequence). In DNA form, the CDR3 reads TGTGCCAGCAGCCAAGCTGGGACAGGGGGTAATTCACCCCTCCACTTT. Its translation: CASSQAGTGGNSPLHF.

The chain carries TRBV6-5 and TRBJ1-2; no clear D. V was trimmed by 7 bases and J by 4 bases, leaving 16 bases between them. This CDR3 is built from 14 residues. Per germline, CDR1 MNHEY and CDR2 SVGAGI. CDR3 sequence (DNA): TGTGCCAGCACCACCTCGGGGTATAGCTATGGCTACACCTTC. Amino acid sequence: CASTTSGYSYGYTF.